The 27 T cell receptor beta chains reported below all come from one sample, sequenced in a study of cytomegalovirus exposure and HLA in healthy donors. PCR was performed using 60 Vbeta and 13 Jbeta primers. TCRdb's table, derived via immunoSEQ multiplex PCR, lists solely in-frame clones and lacks some. The sample has 210,000 or so clones, approximately 90% seen once. Sequencing was performed on PBMCs. The receptors originated from a woman aged 18-29 years in good health and CMV-seronegative.

The rearrangement uses TRBV5-4 and TRBJ2-3; TRBD2 aligns across 7 bases. The CDR3 totals 14 residues. Trimming removed 6 bases from V and 2 bases from J; junction bases left unmatched: 6. Germline-derived CDR1 and CDR2 are SGHNT and YYREEE (reference sequence). The CDR3 loop reads CASKSGTDTDTQYF. The CDR3 region has the DNA TGTGCCAGCAAGAGCGGGACGGACACAGATACGCAGTATTTT.

This sequence joins TRBV19 and TRBJ2-3; 7 bases align to TRBD1. V shed 4 bases, J shed 3 bases, and the junction held 10 bases outside the gene matches. Germline CDR1 LNHDA, CDR2 SQIVND (reference sequence). CDR3 length: 16 residues. CDR3 amino acids: CASSRDTGVRTDTQYF. The CDR3 bases are TGTGCCAGTAGTAGAGATACAGGGGTTAGAACAGATACGCAGTATTTT.

The J gene is TRBJ2-7, the V gene TRBV5-1; a possible D gene is TRBD1 (6 bases). Deletions cut 0 bases from V and 4 bases from J, with 14 bases between. CDR1 is SGHRS and CDR2 is YFSETQ in the germline V gene. The CDR3 covers 15 residues. CDR3 sequence reads: CASSLGVDSSYEQYF. CDR3 DNA: TGCGCCAGCAGCTTGGGCGTGGACAGTTCTTACGAGCAGTACTTC. Variable domain in full (rest from reference TRBV5-1 and TRBJ2-7): KAGVTQTPRYLIKTRGQQVTLSCSPISGHRSVSWYQQTPGQGLQFLFEYFSETQRNKGNFPGRFSGRQFSNSRSEMNVSTLELGDSALYLCASSLGVDSSYEQYFGPGTRLTVT.

V is TRBV27 and J is TRBJ1-5; a weak D match, TRBD1 (6 bases). Deletions cut 2 bases from V and 9 bases from J, with 20 bases between. There are 16 residues in the CDR3. Germline values: CDR1 MNHEY, CDR2 SMNVEV (reference sequence). This CDR3 reads CASSLGRGNGRWPQHF. CDR3 sequence (DNA): TGTGCCAGCAGTTTAGGCAGGGGAAATGGGAGATGGCCCCAGCATTTT.

The chain has TRBV4-1 and TRBJ2-2; unclear D gene. V was shortened by 4 bases and J by 2 bases, with 14 bases between the two germline ends. The CDR3 covers 16 residues. Germline assignment: CDR1 MGHRA and CDR2 YSYEKL. This chain's CDR3 is CASSLRRSLNTGELFF. The CDR3 DNA is TGCGCCAGCAGCCTGCGGCGCAGCCTAAACACCGGGGAGCTGTTTTTT.

The chain has TRBV2 and TRBJ2-7; TRBD1 matches 8 bases. The CDR3 sequence is 12 residues long. The germline V gene encodes CDR1 SNHLY and CDR2 FYNNEI. V lost 8 bases to trimming and J lost 3 bases; unmatched junction nucleotides: 3. The CDR3 region has the DNA TGTGCCAGCCGGGACAGGCTCTACGAGCAGTACTTC. Its translation: CASRDRLYEQYF.

This chain connects TRBV11-3 to TRBJ2-1; 7 bases are shared with TRBD2. Germline values: CDR1 SGHNT, CDR2 YENEEA. The CDR3 sequence is 11 residues long. With 5 bases clipped from V and 9 bases from J, the junction kept 1 base outside the gene matches. For the CDR3, the DNA is TGTGCCAGCAGCCCGGGGGGTGAGCAGTTCTTC. It encodes CASSPGGEQFF.

The chain couples TRBV5-5 to TRBJ2-5; 7 bases map to TRBD1. The CDR3 sequence is 14 residues long. With 4 bases clipped from V and 3 bases from J, the junction kept 6 bases outside the gene matches. Looked up from germline, CDR1 is SGHKS and CDR2 is YYEKEE (reference sequence). Written as DNA, the CDR3 is TGTGCCAGCAGCCCGCTTCAGGGGGAAGAGACCCAGTACTTC. Protein: CASSPLQGEETQYF.

Comment on this clone: Additional DNA sequences in this sample encode the identical CDR3. CDR3 residues: CASSLGQSTDTQYF. CDR3 in DNA: TGCGCCAGCAGCTTGGGACAGTCCACAGATACGCAGTATTTT. The rearrangement joins TRBV5-1 to TRBJ2-3, with D perhaps TRBD1 (5 bases). Looked up from germline, CDR1 is SGHRS and CDR2 is YFSETQ. The CDR3 loop spans 14 amino acids. Trimming took off 0 bases at V and 2 bases at J, with 7 bases between the two ends.

The chain is built from TRBV18 and TRBJ2-3; D is uncertain. CDR1 is KGHSH and CDR2 is LQKENI in the germline V gene. V lost 0 bases, J lost 3 bases, and 7 bases lay in between. This CDR3 region has 14 residues. The CDR3 DNA follows: TGTGCCAGCTCACCACCGGGCCGGACAGATACGCAGTATTTT. Amino acids: CASSPPGRTDTQYF. The variable domain in full, completed from reference TRBV18 and TRBJ2-3, reads NAGVMQNPRHLVRRRGQEARLRCSPMKGHSHVYWYRQLPEEGLKFMVYLQKENIIDESGMPKERFSAEFPKEGPSILRIQQVVRGDSAAYFCASSPPGRTDTQYFGPGTRLTVL.

The V call is TRBV30, the J call TRBJ1-2; TRBD1 matches 8 bases. Germline V gene lookup returns CDR1 GTSNPN and CDR2 SVGIG (reference sequence). The CDR3 consists of 13 residues. The junction had 6 bases not matched to a gene; V was cut back by 2 bases and J by 7 bases. CDR3 DNA sequence: TGTGCCTGGAGTTTTACAGGGGGTGGTGGCTACACCTTC. Protein sequence: CAWSFTGGGGYTF.

V is TRBV7-8 and J is TRBJ1-6; a weak D match, TRBD1 (6 bases). In germline, CDR1 is SGHVS, CDR2 FQNEAQ. V shed 4 bases and J shed 2 bases, with 9 bases lying between them. This CDR3 is built from 15 residues. The chain's CDR3 is CASSSGQTYNSPLHF. CDR3 bases: TGTGCCAGCAGCTCCGGACAGACCTATAATTCACCCCTCCACTTT.

The V and J genes are TRBV29-1 and TRBJ2-5; possibly TRBD2 for D (6 bases). Trimming shortened V by 3 bases and J by 5 bases, and 16 bases separated the two germline ends. Germline V gives CDR1 SQVTM, CDR2 ANQGSEA. The CDR3 has 14 amino acids. CDR3 nucleotides: TGCAGCGTTGAGGATAGCGGAGGGACTGAGACCCAGTACTTC. Its protein product is CSVEDSGGTETQYF.

The chain recombines TRBV19 with TRBJ1-2, with 7 bases identical to TRBD1. The CDR3 is 14 amino acids. V shed 7 bases, J shed 3 bases, and the junction held 8 bases outside the gene matches. Germline V gene lookup returns CDR1 LNHDA and CDR2 SQIVND (reference sequence). Here the CDR3 reads CASIRTGDDYGYTF. CDR3 sequence (DNA): TGTGCCAGTATTCGAACAGGGGACGACTATGGCTACACCTTC.

This sequence joins TRBV5-1 and TRBJ2-3; 9 bases are shared with TRBD1. Germline V lookup: CDR1 SGHRS, CDR2 YFSETQ. The CDR3 is 18 amino acids. V lost 1 base and J lost 0; bases outside the gene matches: 9. The CDR3 nucleotides are TGCGCCAGCAGCTTGAACCGGGACAGGGACCTGAGCACAGATACGCAGTATTTT. Residues: CASSLNRDRDLSTDTQYF.

The gene calls are TRBV7-9 and TRBJ2-7, with TRBD1 matching over 7 bases. Unmatched junction bases numbered 10, after V lost 1 base and J lost 7 bases. The CDR3 is made up of 15 amino acids. Germline V gene data show CDR1 as SEHNR and CDR2 as FQNEAQ (reference sequence). The CDR3 DNA follows: TGTGCCAGCAGCTTAGGTGACAGGCCCAGGGGGGAGCAGTACTTC. This encodes CASSLGDRPRGEQYF.

The chain links TRBV5-1 to TRBJ1-1; D is uncertain. V was clipped by 5 bases and J by 3 bases, with 17 bases between them. The CDR3 runs 15 residues. Germline V gives CDR1 SGHRS, CDR2 YFSETQ. The CDR3, as DNA: TGCGCCAGCAGGGGAGGATCCGGGGTAGACACTGAAGCTTTCTTT. Amino acids: CASRGGSGVDTEAFF. The full variable domain, completed using reference TRBV5-1 and TRBJ1-1, is KAGVTQTPRYLIKTRGQQVTLSCSPISGHRSVSWYQQTPGQGLQFLFEYFSETQRNKGNFPGRFSGRQFSNSRSEMNVSTLELGDSALYLCASRGGSGVDTEAFFGQGTRLTVV.

The rearrangement joins TRBV27 to TRBJ2-7; 10 bases are shared with TRBD1. Germline CDR1 is MNHEY and CDR2 is SMNVEV (reference sequence). V was clipped by 6 bases and J by 2 bases; unmatched bases: 7. The CDR3 loop spans 15 amino acids. CDR3 coding DNA: TGTGCCAGCAGAGGAACCGGGACAGGGGCCTACGAGCAGTACTTC. As protein: CASRGTGTGAYEQYF.

The genes are TRBV30 and TRBJ2-5; 9 nucleotides line up with TRBD2. This CDR3 contains 15 residues. Germline lookup yields CDR1 GTSNPN and CDR2 SVGIG (reference sequence). Germline trimming cut 2 bases from V and 5 bases from J; bases unmatched to any gene: 9. CDR3 nucleotides: TGTGCCTGGAGTTATGTTAGCGGGAGCGGCGAGACCCAGTACTTC. The encoded protein is CAWSYVSGSGETQYF.

The rearrangement joins TRBV10-2 to TRBJ2-1; D uncertain. Between the trimmed V and J ends, which lost 3 bases and 2 bases, there was a span of 8 bases. Germline V lookup: CDR1 WSHSY, CDR2 SAAADI. The CDR3 runs to 14 residues. The CDR3 DNA reads TGCGCCAGCAGTGAATCCCAGGCCTACAATGAGCAGTTCTTC. Translation: CASSESQAYNEQFF.

Concerning this clone: One end of the junction fails to match germline, which may point to a read error. The chain employs TRBV6-6 and TRBJ2-7; 10 bases are shared with TRBD1. Germline V gene sequence: CDR1 MNHNY, CDR2 SVGAGI (reference sequence). The CDR3 contains 15 residues. CDR3 protein: CASSFPGQGGNENFF. The CDR3 DNA sequence: TGTGCCAGCAGTTTCCCCGGACAGGGGGGGAATGAGAACTTCTTC.

This chain links TRBV5-4 with TRBJ2-5; 8 positions agree with TRBD1. The end of the DNA aligns better with TRBJ2-7, so the J call may be wrong. Germline lookup yields CDR1 SGHNT and CDR2 YYREEE (reference sequence). The CDR3 is made up of 16 amino acids. The CDR3, as DNA: TGTGCCAGCAGCTTGGCGGAGTTCGGACAGGGCTACGAGCAGTACTTC. As protein: CASSLAEFGQGYEQYF.

For the CDR3, the DNA is TGTGCCAGCAGCCAGACAGGGAGGTATGGCTACACCTTC. It encodes CASSQTGRYGYTF. The J gene is TRBJ1-2, the V gene TRBV6-6; 7 bases map to TRBD1. There are 13 residues in the CDR3. Trimming took 6 bases from V and 5 from J; bases not matched to a gene: 6. Germline CDR1 and CDR2: MNHNY and SVGAGI (reference sequence).

This clone is a singleton in its sample. This rearrangement joins TRBV12-1 to TRBJ2-3; the table assigns TRBD2, which was not confirmed against the DNA. TRBV12-1 counts as a pseudogene. The CDR3 extends over 12 amino acids. Here the CDR3 DNA reads TGTGCCAGCAGCTTTATCGGGGATACGCAGTATTTT. Translated, it gives CASSFIGDTQYF.

The chain joins TRBV2 to TRBJ1-1, with 7 bases aligning to TRBD1. The CDR3 spans 12 residues. The germline gives CDR1 SNHLY, CDR2 FYNNEI. Trimming removed 1 base from V and 8 bases from J; junction bases left unmatched: 1. The CDR3 is CASSEGGQEAFF. CDR3 nucleotide sequence: TGTGCCAGCAGTGAAGGGGGACAGGAAGCTTTCTTT.

The chain links TRBV27 to TRBJ2-1; no reliable D call. This CDR3 spans 11 amino acids. Trimming shortened V by 4 bases and J by 15 bases, and 13 bases separated the two germline ends. CDR1 and CDR2 from the germline V gene are MNHEY and SMNVEV (reference sequence). The CDR3, as DNA: TGTGCCAGCAGTTCCCCCGAGGTGTGGTTCTTC. Its protein is CASSSPEVWFF.

The chain uses TRBV2 and TRBJ2-7, with 10 bases lining up with TRBD1. Trimming at V came to 7 bases and at J to 3 bases, leaving 3 bases not matched to a gene. In germline, CDR1 is SNHLY, CDR2 FYNNEI. CDR3 size: 13 residues. The CDR3 coding sequence is TGTGCCAGCATTCGGGACAGGGGCTACGAGCAGTACTTC. Its protein is CASIRDRGYEQYF.